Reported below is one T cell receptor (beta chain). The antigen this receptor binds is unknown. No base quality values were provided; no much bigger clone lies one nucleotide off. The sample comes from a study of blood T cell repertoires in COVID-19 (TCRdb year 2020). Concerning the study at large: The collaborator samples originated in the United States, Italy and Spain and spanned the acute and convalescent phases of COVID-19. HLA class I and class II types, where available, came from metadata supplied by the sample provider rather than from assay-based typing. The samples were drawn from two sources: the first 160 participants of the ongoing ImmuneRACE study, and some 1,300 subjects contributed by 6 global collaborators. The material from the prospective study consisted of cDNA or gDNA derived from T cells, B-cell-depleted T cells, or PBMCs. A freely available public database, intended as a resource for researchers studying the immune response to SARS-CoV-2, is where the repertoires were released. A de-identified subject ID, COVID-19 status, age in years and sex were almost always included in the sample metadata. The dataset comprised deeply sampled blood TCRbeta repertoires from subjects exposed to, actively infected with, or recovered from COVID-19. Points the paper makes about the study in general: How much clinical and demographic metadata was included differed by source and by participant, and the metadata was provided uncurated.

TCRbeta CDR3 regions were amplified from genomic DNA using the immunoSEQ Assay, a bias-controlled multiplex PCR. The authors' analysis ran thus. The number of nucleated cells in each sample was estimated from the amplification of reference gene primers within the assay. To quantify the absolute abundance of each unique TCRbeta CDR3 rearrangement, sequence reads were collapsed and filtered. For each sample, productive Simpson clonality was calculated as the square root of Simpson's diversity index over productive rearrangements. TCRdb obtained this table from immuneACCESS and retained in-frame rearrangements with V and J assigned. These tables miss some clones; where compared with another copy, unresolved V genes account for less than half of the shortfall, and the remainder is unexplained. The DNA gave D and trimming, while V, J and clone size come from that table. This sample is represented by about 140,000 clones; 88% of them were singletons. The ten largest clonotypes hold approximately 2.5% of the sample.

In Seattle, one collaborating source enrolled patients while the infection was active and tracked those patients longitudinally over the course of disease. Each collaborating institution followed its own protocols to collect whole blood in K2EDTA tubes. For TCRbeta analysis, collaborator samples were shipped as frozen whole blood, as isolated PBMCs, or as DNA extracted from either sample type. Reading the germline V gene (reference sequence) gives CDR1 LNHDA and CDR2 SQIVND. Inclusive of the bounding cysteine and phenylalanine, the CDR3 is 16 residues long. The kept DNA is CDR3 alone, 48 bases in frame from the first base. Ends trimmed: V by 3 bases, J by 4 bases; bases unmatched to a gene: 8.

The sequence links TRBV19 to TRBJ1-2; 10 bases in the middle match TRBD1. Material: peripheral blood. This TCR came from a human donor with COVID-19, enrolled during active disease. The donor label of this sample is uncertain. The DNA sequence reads TGTGCCAGTAGTATCTCCCGACAGGGGGCTAGCTATGGCTACACCTTC. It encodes CASSISRQGASYGYTF.